In its sample, the clone carrying this T cell receptor (beta chain) was seen once. This entry comes from a study of blood T cell repertoires in COVID-19. Study details: Sites in the United States, Italy and Spain provided acute and convalescent COVID-19 samples. From T cells, B-cell-depleted T cells, or PBMCs came the material, which was cDNA or gDNA.

V lost 6 bases to trimming and J lost 0 bases, with 16 bases between them. CDR3 length: 16 amino acids. The germline V gene encodes CDR1 LGHNA and CDR2 YNFKEQ. Per the study methods: It was from reference gene primer amplification that nucleated cell counts were estimated. The protocol was immunoSEQ multiplex PCR, while the TCRdb copy is restricted to in-frame clones and leaves out a portion. V, J and clone size are taken as reported in that table, and D and trimming were inferred from the DNA itself. The table has some 68,000 clones, roughly 88% seen once; the top ten hold roughly 0.47%. The TCR originated in a man between 45 and 60 years old with COVID-19, enrolled during active disease. This rearrangement joins TRBV4-2 to TRBJ2-3; possible D gene TRBD2, 6 bases. Sequencing used peripheral blood. CDR3 nucleotide sequence: TGTGCCAGCAGTCTCGAGCGGGCGGGAAGCACAGATACGCAGTATTTT. Translating gives CASSLERAGSTDTQYF.